The clone carrying this T cell receptor (beta chain) was seen ten or more times. These data originate in a study of T-cell memory formation after mild COVID-19. A 5'RACE reaction primed in the constant segment made cDNA libraries of TCR alpha and TCR beta, and these carried sample barcodes and UMIs. TCRdb processed the 5' RACE reads anew with MiXCR; each CDR3 protein has one entry. The data contain over 350,000 distinct CDR3 sequences, 24% of them singletons. The CDR3 is 17 amino acids. Looked up from germline, CDR1 is MNHNS and CDR2 is SASEGT. Trimming cost V 2 bases and J 6 bases; bases outside gene matches: 9.

The receptor was derived from an adult woman who had mild COVID-19 (a few samples of this study predate the infection). Cell type and time point are not known. The sequenced material came from PBMCs or a T cell subset sorted from them (not recorded which). V is TRBV6-1 and J is TRBJ2-1, with TRBD2 matching 11 bases. CDR3 protein: CASSEHLLAGGSNEQFF. CDR3 DNA: TGTGCCAGCAGTGAACACCTCCTAGCGGGAGGTTCCAATGAGCAGTTCTTC.